This TCR beta chain was found in a study of post-analysis software for immune sequencing data (dated by TCRdb to the mid-2010s). Describing the broader study: Relapsing-remitting, secondary progressive and progressive-relapsing multiple sclerosis were recorded as disease courses, and subtype annotation was lacking for some patients. A subset of samples was prepared in parallel using single-end sample barcoding, then pooled and co-amplified after Illumina adapter ligation. Patient repertoires were compared against 11 previously published healthy control repertoires from donors aged roughly 6 to 27 years. What the work shows at the level of the full study, not this receptor alone: Direct clustering with F measure showed strong co-clustering of samples prepared in the same batch, prompting a batch-effect correction. Compared with controls, multiple sclerosis patients had significantly lower normalized Chao1 diversity, a finding suggesting substantial peripheral T-cell clonal expansion. The multiple sclerosis patient group was slightly younger than the control group. About 5 TRBV segments, including TRBV5-6, TRBV5-1 and TRBV20-1, were significantly more frequent in patients than controls.

Library prep was done by PCR. The sequencing machine was an Illumina HiSeq 2500. To reduce PCR and sequencing biases, unique molecular identifiers were incorporated into the TCR beta cDNA libraries. Every 1 to 10 million input T cells yielded approximately 500,000 cDNA molecules, meaning each molecule approximated one T cell. Patient libraries were prepared and sequenced with the same protocol used for the earlier healthy control dataset. Samples belonging to the same batch were prepared together, multiplexed and sequenced on a shared HiSeq lane. Per the authors' processing: Raw barcoded reads were processed with MIGEC, discarding single-read molecular identifier groups before consensus assembly and CDR3 extraction. Clonotype tables were post-analysed with VDJtools, and diversity was normalized by down-sampling all datasets to the smallest sample size. Repertoire overlap clustering matched CDR3 amino acid but not nucleotide sequences to correct batch-related cross-sample contamination. In TCRdb, the public reads were trimmed at Q25 with fastp and aligned with MiXCR, with productive beta chains retained. For every CDR3 protein sequence, its rows merge into one entry that carries the most common genes and DNA. The V and J calls come from TCRdb's annotation, not from the publication. This sample lists about 820,000 distinct CDR3 sequences; approximately 57% were detected once. The ten largest clones add up to 4.6% of the sample.

On this clonotype itself: What this receptor recognizes is not known. No base-level quality is on record; no much larger clone is a single base apart.

The V end loses 0 bases and the J end loses 3 bases, and a stretch of 10 bases separates them. Per the germline V gene, SGHRS is the CDR1 and YFSETQ is the CDR2. The CDR3 spans 15 residues, from the cysteine through the phenylalanine. Of all the DNA, just the CDR3 is kept, 45 bases in frame from base 1. TCR beta repertoires were profiled from peripheral blood of roughly twelve young patients with multiple sclerosis to demonstrate the VDJtools post-analysis software. The patients with multiple sclerosis were children and adolescents between about 6 and 15 years of age. The receptor was isolated from a girl aged 10 to 17 with multiple sclerosis. The sequenced material came from blood. The sequence joins TRBV5-1 to TRBJ2-1, with TRBD1 as a weak D call on 5 bases. The nucleotide sequence is given as TGCGCCAGCAGCTTGGTGGGGCAGGACTACAATGAGCAGTTCTTC. The resulting protein is CASSLVGQDYNEQFF.